This T cell receptor beta chain originates from a study of T cells in Graves' hyperthyroidism and ophthalmopathy. Study-level results: A model using 13 V-J features told ophthalmopathy apart from stable hyperthyroidism. Blood also carried most thyroid clonotypes expanded above 0.001.

This clonotype was detected many times. Antigen unknown. The TCR beta CDR3 regions underwent amplification using RNA transcripts as the source. Researchers ran a first-round RT-PCR on the TCR CDR3 using the HTBI primer set. TCRdb re-analysed the multiplex PCR reads in MiXCR, keeping a single row per CDR3 protein. The data contain about 700,000 distinct CDR3 sequences, about 45% of them seen just once; the ten biggest clones take up less than 8.5%. The germline V gene has CDR1 SGHTA and CDR2 FQGNSA. V lost 1 base and J lost 5, with 8 bases in between. The CDR3 sequence is 13 residues long. Pregnant or lactating patients were excluded, as were those with uncontrolled infection or other autoimmune disease. For the diagnoses, clinical symptoms, serum thyroxine and TRAb, thyroid ultrasound and orbital computed tomography were used.

Sample: peripheral blood or thyroid tissue (not recorded which). V and J are TRBV7-2 and TRBJ2-5; D is ambiguous. The source of this sequence is an adult man with Graves' disease, either hyperthyroidism or ophthalmopathy (not recorded which). The CDR3 spells CASSLVAEETQYF. Written as DNA, the CDR3 is TGTGCCAGCAGCTTAGTTGCCGAGGAGACCCAGTACTTC.